The 20 T cell receptor beta chains presented below share a single source sample, sequenced in a study of PD-1 blockade in classical Hodgkin lymphoma. Assay used: immunoSEQ multiplex PCR; TCRdb lists only in-frame clones, some missing. The repertoire includes more than 20,000 clones, roughly 68% of them detected once, and 12% sits in the top ten. All trial patients relapsed after autologous stem cell transplantation. The specimen comprised peripheral blood mononuclear cells (PBMCs), sampled before the second cycle of nivolumab. The receptors stem from a human donor with classical Hodgkin lymphoma.

The rearrangement joins TRBV5-1 to TRBJ2-5; 12 bases fit TRBD2. With V trimmed by 4 bases and J by 0 bases, 7 bases remained unmatched. CDR3 length equals 17 residues. Looked up from germline, CDR1 is SGHRS and CDR2 is YFSETQ. The CDR3 loop reads CASSLLAGGPYQETQYF. DNA of the CDR3: TGCGCCAGCAGCCTACTAGCGGGGGGCCCGTACCAAGAGACCCAGTACTTC.

This chain connects TRBV7-9 to TRBJ1-5; possible D gene TRBD1, 6 bases. Trimming removed 2 bases at V and 0 bases at J, with 8 bases between. Per germline, CDR1 SEHNR and CDR2 FQNEAQ (reference sequence). The CDR3 has 15 amino acids. CDR3 coding DNA: TGTGCCAGCAGCTTACAAGGGGGTAGCAATCAGCCCCAGCATTTT. Translation gives CASSLQGGSNQPQHF.

The chain uses TRBV4-3 and TRBJ2-2; 10 bases are shared with TRBD2. This CDR3 spans 16 amino acids. CDR1 is LGHNA, CDR2 YSLEER, per germline. The trim removed 0 bases at V and 6 bases at J, leaving 4 bases unmatched. CDR3 DNA: TGCGCCAGCAGCCAAGAAGGGCTAGCGGGAGCCGGGGAGCTGTTTTTT. Its translation is CASSQEGLAGAGELFF.

The rearrangement joins TRBV5-7 to TRBJ2-6; no clear D. TRBV5-7 is labeled an ORF, and its function is uncertain. The CDR3 runs to 17 residues. Trimming stripped 7 bases from V and 5 bases from J, with 22 bases between. CDR3 in amino acids: CASPKDLVQSRANVLTF. The CDR3 region has the DNA TGTGCCAGCCCGAAGGATCTTGTACAAAGTCGGGCCAACGTCCTGACTTTC.

This clone was picked up one time. The chain has TRBV28 and TRBJ1-6; D perhaps matches TRBD1 (5 bases). V was shortened by 4 bases and J by 9 bases, with 16 bases between the two germline ends. The CDR3 runs to 15 residues. In germline, CDR1 is MDHEN, CDR2 SYDVKM. Written as DNA, the CDR3 is TGTGCCAGCAGTTCGACCGGGACGCTTTTTTCACCCCTCCACTTT. This sequence encodes CASSSTGTLFSPLHF.

The chain is built from TRBV7-9 and TRBJ2-1; possibly TRBD2 for D (6 bases). Trimming removed 3 bases at V and 16 bases at J, with 10 bases between. This CDR3 has 10 amino acids. From germline, CDR1 is SEHNR and CDR2 FQNEAQ (reference sequence). The CDR3 loop is CASSLGGVFF. As DNA, the CDR3 is TGTGCCAGCAGCTTGGGGGGTGTTTTCTTC.

The V call is TRBV5-1, the J call TRBJ2-3; D remains unclear. CDR3 length: 14 residues. Germline CDR1 SGHRS, CDR2 YFSETQ. V lost 1 base and J 0 bases, leaving 6 bases between the germline ends. The DNA of the CDR3 is TGCGCCAGCAGCTTGTTCTCTAGCACAGATACGCAGTATTTT. Encoded protein: CASSLFSSTDTQYF.

Only a few counts were recorded for this clone. The V and J genes are TRBV5-1 and TRBJ1-3; 7 bases line up with TRBD1. CDR1 and CDR2 (germline): SGHRS, YFSETQ. The CDR3 length is 15 residues. The V segment lost 4 bases and the J segment 0 bases; nucleotides outside the gene matches: 4. The CDR3 here is CASSVGQLSGNTIYF. The CDR3 region has the DNA TGCGCCAGCAGCGTGGGACAGCTCTCTGGAAACACCATATATTTT.

This clone was recorded once. The chain has TRBV7-2 and TRBJ2-2; D is unclear. The CDR3 extends over 14 amino acids. V lost 1 base and J 3 bases, leaving 6 bases between the germline ends. The germline gives CDR1 SGHTA, CDR2 FQGNSA. The CDR3 reads CASSLVWYTGELFF. CDR3 in DNA: TGTGCCAGCAGCTTAGTTTGGTACACCGGGGAGCTGTTTTTT.

The chain links TRBV6-1 to TRBJ1-2; TRBD1 matches at 7 bases. V lost 0 bases, J lost 2 bases, and 0 bases stayed unmatched. Germline-derived CDR1 and CDR2 are MNHNS and SASEGT. This CDR3 is built from 14 residues. The CDR3 nucleotides are TGTGCCAGCAGTGAAGCGACAGGGAACTATGGCTACACCTTC. Residues: CASSEATGNYGYTF.

J is TRBJ1-6 and V is TRBV6-5; no firm D call. The V and J ends lost 5 bases and 7 bases respectively, with 12 bases between them. Germline CDR1 reads MNHEY; CDR2 reads SVGAGI. There are 14 residues in the CDR3. This CDR3 reads CASSTSRANSPLHF. In DNA form, the CDR3 reads TGTGCCAGCAGTACCAGCCGGGCCAATTCACCCCTCCACTTT.

This clone is judged medium-sized. CDR3 in amino acids: CASEGSSKNIQYF. The CDR3 region has the DNA TGTGCCAGTGAGGGCAGTTCCAAAAACATTCAGTACTTC. The chain couples TRBV6-6 to TRBJ2-4, with D perhaps TRBD2 (5 bases). The V end lost 9 bases, the J end lost 2 bases, and 11 bases lay between the germline ends. CDR3 length: 13 amino acids. Germline V lookup: CDR1 MNHNY, CDR2 SVGAGI (reference sequence).

The chain recombines TRBV27 with TRBJ2-2, with D unresolved. The CDR3 covers 12 residues. Per germline, CDR1 MNHEY and CDR2 SMNVEV (reference sequence). V lost 6 bases to trimming and J lost 6 bases, with 8 bases between them. CDR3 sequence (DNA): TGTGCCAGCAGAAGTATCTCCGGGGAGCTGTTTTTT. Translating gives CASRSISGELFF.

The gene calls are TRBV7-2 and TRBJ1-2; D remains ambiguous. Germline values: CDR1 SGHTA, CDR2 FQGNSA. This CDR3 is built from 15 residues. The V end lost 1 base, the J end lost 2 bases, and 11 bases lay between the germline ends. CDR3 in amino acids: CASSLVLAGNYGYTF. In DNA, the CDR3 is TGTGCCAGCAGCTTAGTCCTCGCCGGGAACTATGGCTACACCTTC.

Only a few counts were recorded for this clone. The rearrangement uses TRBV7-9 and TRBJ1-2; D remains unclear. Trimming removed 1 base at V and 7 bases at J, with 19 bases between. CDR3 length: 16 amino acids. The germline V gene has CDR1 SEHNR and CDR2 FQNEAQ (reference sequence). DNA for the CDR3: TGTGCCAGCAGCTTAGAGCAGGTAATCGTAGGAGTTGGCTACACCTTC. Its translation: CASSLEQVIVGVGYTF. Looking up the rest from reference TRBV7-9 and TRBJ1-2 gives the full variable domain: DTGVSQNPRHKITKRGQNVTFRCDPISEHNRLYWYRQTLGQGPEFLTYFQNEAQLEKSRLLSDRFSAERPKGSFSTLEIQRTEQGDSAMYLCASSLEQVIVGVGYTFGSGTRLTVV.

The chain carries TRBV2 and TRBJ1-1; possible D gene TRBD1, 5 bases. The CDR3 length is 14 residues. The V and J ends lost 4 bases and 10 bases respectively, with 19 bases between them. Per the germline V gene, CDR1 is SNHLY and CDR2 is FYNNEI. CDR3 amino acids: CASSVGGSAGRAFF. In DNA, the CDR3 is TGTGCCAGCAGTGTGGGGGGGTCCGCGGGTAGAGCTTTCTTT.

The chain uses TRBV27 and TRBJ2-7, with D maybe TRBD2 (6 bases). CDR1 MNHEY and CDR2 SMNVEV come from the germline V gene (reference sequence). The CDR3 has 14 amino acids. V lost 6 bases to trimming and J lost 6 bases, with 18 bases between them. The CDR3 spells CASRPGRRDFEQYF. The CDR3 DNA reads as TGTGCCAGCAGGCCCGGGAGACGGGACTTCGAGCAGTACTTC.

This sequence joins TRBV10-3 and TRBJ2-1, with TRBD2 matching over 8 bases. The CDR3 totals 13 residues. Looked up from germline, CDR1 is ENHRY and CDR2 is SYGVKD. J gave up 3 bases and V 11 bases, and 6 bases lay outside the gene matches. The CDR3 nucleotides read TGTGCCTTTAGCGGGGATCTCTACAATGAGCAGTTCTTC. Translated, it gives CAFSGDLYNEQFF.

This clone has a handful of counts. This sequence joins TRBV29-1 and TRBJ2-1; possibly TRBD2 for D (6 bases). CDR3 size: 16 residues. Trimming cost V 3 bases and J 0 bases, with 15 bases left between them. Germline V CDR1 and CDR2: SQVTM, ANQGSEA. The CDR3 DNA sequence: TGCAGCGTTGAGGGCCCTAGCGTGTTCTCCTACAATGAGCAGTTCTTC. Translation gives CSVEGPSVFSYNEQFF.

The chain links TRBV5-1 to TRBJ2-6; the D is unclear. The V gene lost 1 base and the J gene lost 2 bases, with 1 base spanning the gap. This CDR3 spans 13 amino acids. Per germline, CDR1 SGHRS and CDR2 YFSETQ. The CDR3 here is CASSLPGANVLTF. CDR3 DNA: TGCGCCAGCAGCTTGCCTGGGGCCAACGTCCTGACTTTC.